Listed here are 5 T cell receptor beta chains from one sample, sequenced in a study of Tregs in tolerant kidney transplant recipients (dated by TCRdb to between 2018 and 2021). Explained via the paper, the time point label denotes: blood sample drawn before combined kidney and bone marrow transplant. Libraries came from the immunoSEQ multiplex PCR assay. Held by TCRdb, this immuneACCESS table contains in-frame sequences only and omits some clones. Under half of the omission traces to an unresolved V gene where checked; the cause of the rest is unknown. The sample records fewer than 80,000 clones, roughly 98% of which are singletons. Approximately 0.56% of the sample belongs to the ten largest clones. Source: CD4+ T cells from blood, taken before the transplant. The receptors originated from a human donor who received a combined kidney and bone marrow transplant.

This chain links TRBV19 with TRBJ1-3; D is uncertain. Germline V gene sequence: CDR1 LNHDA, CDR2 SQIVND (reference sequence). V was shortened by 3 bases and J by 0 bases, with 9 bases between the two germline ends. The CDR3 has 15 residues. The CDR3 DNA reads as TGTGCCAGTAGTATTGGGAGAAGCTCTGGAAACACCATATATTTT. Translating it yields CASSIGRSSGNTIYF. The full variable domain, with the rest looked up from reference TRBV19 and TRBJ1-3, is DGGITQSPKYLFRKEGQNVTLSCEQNLNHDAMYWYRQDPGQGLRLIYYSQIVNDFQKGDIAEGYSVSREKKESFPLTVTSAQKNPTAFYLCASSIGRSSGNTIYFGEGSWLTVV.

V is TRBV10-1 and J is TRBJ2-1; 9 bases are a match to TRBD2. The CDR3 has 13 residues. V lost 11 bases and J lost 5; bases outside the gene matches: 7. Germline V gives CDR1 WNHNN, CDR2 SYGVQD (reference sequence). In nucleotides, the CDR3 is TGCGCCCGAGCGGGAGGCGGCGACAATGAGCAGTTCTTC. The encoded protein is CARAGGGDNEQFF.

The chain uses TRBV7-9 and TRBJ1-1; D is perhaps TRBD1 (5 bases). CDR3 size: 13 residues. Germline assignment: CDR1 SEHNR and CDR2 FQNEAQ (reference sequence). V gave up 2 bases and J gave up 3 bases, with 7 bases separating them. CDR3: CASSLFRDTEAFF. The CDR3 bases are TGTGCCAGCAGCTTATTCAGGGACACTGAAGCTTTCTTT.

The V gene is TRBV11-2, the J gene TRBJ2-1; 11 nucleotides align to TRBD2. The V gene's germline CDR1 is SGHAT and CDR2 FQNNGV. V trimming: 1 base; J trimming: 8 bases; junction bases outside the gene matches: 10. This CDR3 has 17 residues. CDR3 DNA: TGTGCCAGCAGCTTAGGACTTAGCGGGAGGGCCCGTCATGAGCAGTTCTTC. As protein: CASSLGLSGRARHEQFF.

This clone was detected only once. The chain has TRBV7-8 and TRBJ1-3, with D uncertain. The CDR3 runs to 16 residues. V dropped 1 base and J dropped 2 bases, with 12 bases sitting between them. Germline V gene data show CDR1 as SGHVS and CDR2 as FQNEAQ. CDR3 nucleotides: TGTGCCAGCAGCTTAGGCTTGTTCACAGCTGGAAACACCATATATTTT. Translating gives CASSLGLFTAGNTIYF.